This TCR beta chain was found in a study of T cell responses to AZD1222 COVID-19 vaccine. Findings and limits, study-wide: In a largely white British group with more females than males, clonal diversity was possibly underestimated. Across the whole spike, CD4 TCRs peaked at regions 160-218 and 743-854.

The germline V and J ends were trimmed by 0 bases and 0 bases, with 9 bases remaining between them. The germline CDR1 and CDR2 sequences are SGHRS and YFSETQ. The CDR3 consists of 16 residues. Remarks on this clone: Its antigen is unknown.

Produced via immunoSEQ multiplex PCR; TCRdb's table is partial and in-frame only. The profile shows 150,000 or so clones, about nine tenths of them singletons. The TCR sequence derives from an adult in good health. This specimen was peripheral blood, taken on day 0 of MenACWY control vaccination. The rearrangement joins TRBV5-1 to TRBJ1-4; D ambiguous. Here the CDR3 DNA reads TGCGCCAGCAGCTTGGGTCCGGGGTCAACTAATGAAAAACTGTTTTTT. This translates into CASSLGPGSTNEKLFF.